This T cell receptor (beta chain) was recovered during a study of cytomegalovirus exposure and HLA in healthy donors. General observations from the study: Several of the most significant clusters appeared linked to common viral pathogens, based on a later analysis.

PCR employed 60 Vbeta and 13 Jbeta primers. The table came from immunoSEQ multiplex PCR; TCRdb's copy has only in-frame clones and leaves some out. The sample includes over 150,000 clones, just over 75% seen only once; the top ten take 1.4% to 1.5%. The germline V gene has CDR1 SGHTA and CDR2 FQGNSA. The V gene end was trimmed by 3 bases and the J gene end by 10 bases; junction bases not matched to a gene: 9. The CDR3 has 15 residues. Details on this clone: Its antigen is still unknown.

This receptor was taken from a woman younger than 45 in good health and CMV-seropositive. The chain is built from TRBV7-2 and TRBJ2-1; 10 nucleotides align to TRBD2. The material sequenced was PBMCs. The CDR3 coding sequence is TGTGCCAGCAGCTTGGCTAGCGGGAGTCGAGGCGAGCAGTTCTTC. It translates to CASSLASGSRGEQFF.